A single TCR beta chain is shown here with its context. Its antigen is still unknown. Investigators sought sequencing depths of between 1 in 200,000 and 1 in 1 million T cells. Profiled with immunoSEQ multiplex PCR; TCRdb holds only in-frame clones, not every one. This sample carries 14,000 or so clones, about two thirds of them seen once, and the ten largest clones take about 44%. Germline V gives CDR1 SEHNR, CDR2 FQNEAQ (reference sequence). Trimming took off 1 base at V and 7 bases at J, with 16 bases between the two ends. The CDR3 covers 15 residues. This sample was taken from a study of cytotoxic CD8 clonotypes in ibrutinib-treated CLL. The source of approximately 2 micrograms of genomic DNA for TCR beta libraries was cryopreserved PBMCs. Regarding the study as a whole: Baseline levels of clonality went above those of age-matched healthy donors and moved with circulating CD8+ T-cell counts.

J is TRBJ1-1 and V is TRBV7-9; TRBD1 is a possible D gene (6 bases). This sequence was found in a human donor with chronic lymphocytic leukemia. Sample: PBMCs, taken before ibrutinib treatment. The CDR3: CASSLDQGQTYEAFF. The CDR3, as DNA: TGTGCCAGCAGCTTAGACCAAGGACAGACCTATGAAGCTTTCTTT.